Below are 8 T cell receptor beta chains sequenced from a single sample in a study of T cell responses to AZD1222 COVID-19 vaccine. Clones were sequenced by immunoSEQ multiplex PCR, and TCRdb holds only the in-frame ones, with some missing. The sample includes roughly 160,000 clones, roughly 90% seen only once; the top ten take roughly 4%. This specimen consisted of peripheral blood, obtained 28 days after the second AZD1222 dose. The receptors were gathered from an adult who received the AZD1222 COVID-19 vaccine.

This sequence joins TRBV18 and TRBJ1-4; 8 nucleotides agree with TRBD1. This CDR3 is 13 amino acids long. Germline CDR1 is KGHSH and CDR2 is LQKENI. The trim removed 2 bases at V and 8 bases at J, leaving 1 base unmatched. The CDR3 is CASSPGDREKLFF. The CDR3 DNA sequence: TGTGCCAGCTCACCAGGGGACAGGGAAAAACTGTTTTTT.

The chain links TRBV4-1 to TRBJ2-3; 14 bases fit TRBD2. Germline CDR1 and CDR2: MGHRA and YSYEKL. Trimming took 6 bases from V and 0 from J; bases not matched to a gene: 8. This CDR3 spans 18 amino acids. In nucleotides, the CDR3 is TGCGCCAGCAGAAACAGACTAGCGGGGGGGCCTAGCACAGATACGCAGTATTTT. Its protein is CASRNRLAGGPSTDTQYF.

The CDR3 sequence is CASSPTVLNYGYTF. CDR3 nucleotides: TGCGCCAGCAGCCCGACAGTTCTTAACTATGGCTACACCTTC. The chain carries TRBV5-1 and TRBJ1-2, with a weak D call TRBD1 (5 bases). V was cut by 4 bases and J by 1 base, with 11 bases left in between. From germline, CDR1 is SGHRS and CDR2 YFSETQ. The CDR3 has 14 residues.

The chain carries TRBV15 and TRBJ1-5; D perhaps matches TRBD1 (5 bases). The V and J ends lost 2 bases and 5 bases respectively, with 13 bases between them. The CDR3 covers 15 residues. Germline V gives CDR1 LNHNV, CDR2 YYDKDF (reference sequence). CDR3 bases: TGTGCCACCAGCAGAAACCCTCGAGGGGATCAGCCCCAGCATTTT. Translation: CATSRNPRGDQPQHF.

The chain is built from TRBV5-8 and TRBJ1-6; 12 positions match TRBD1. The germline V gene has CDR1 SGHTS and CDR2 YDEGEE. The CDR3 loop spans 18 amino acids. V dropped 3 bases and J dropped 0; count of bases not matched to a gene: 4. The CDR3 reads CASSSTGQGASYNSPLHF. Here the CDR3 DNA reads TGTGCCAGCAGCTCCACGGGACAGGGGGCCTCCTATAATTCACCCCTCCACTTT.

This clone showed up just once. This chain links TRBV6-5 with TRBJ1-3; D is undetermined. The CDR3 is 14 amino acids. Germline CDR1 MNHEY, CDR2 SVGAGI. V was clipped by 7 bases and J by 4 bases, with 14 bases between them. CDR3 DNA sequence: TGTGCCAGCAACGACCCCTCGGGGGGAAACACCATATATTTT. This sequence encodes CASNDPSGGNTIYF.

This chain joins TRBV25-1 and TRBJ1-1; D is undetermined. Germline loops: CDR1 MGHDK, CDR2 SYGVNS. V was pared by 1 base and J by 0 bases, with 6 bases between. CDR3 length equals 14 residues. CDR3: CASSESTVNTEAFF. DNA of the CDR3: TGTGCCAGCAGTGAATCAACGGTGAACACTGAAGCTTTCTTT.

The chain links TRBV23-1 to TRBJ1-6; a weak D match, TRBD1 (6 bases). TRBV23-1 counts as an open reading frame of uncertain function. V lost 2 bases, J lost 1 base, and 12 bases lay in between. This CDR3 spans 17 amino acids. In DNA, the CDR3 is TGCGCCAGCAGTCAAGATTACAGGGCTTCCTATAATTCACCCCTCCACTTT. Protein product: CASSQDYRASYNSPLHF.